This TCR beta chain was identified during a study of cytomegalovirus exposure and HLA in healthy donors. The germline V gene encodes CDR1 SGHVS and CDR2 FQNEAQ. Trimming took off 5 bases at V and 5 bases at J, with 12 bases between the two ends. The CDR3 is made up of 13 amino acids. With 60 Vbeta and 13 Jbeta primers, the PCR was carried out. Clones were sequenced by immunoSEQ multiplex PCR, and TCRdb holds only the in-frame ones, with some missing. The sample includes 200,000 to 250,000 clones, 65% to 80% of them seen just once. Study results and caveats: In a later analysis, a missense DCLRE1C variant was linked to TCR beta V- and J-gene trimming.

This clone was seen a few times. Its antigen remains unidentified. Source material: PBMCs. The source of this sequence is a man between 35 and 55 years old in good health and CMV-seronegative. The V gene is TRBV7-8, the J gene TRBJ2-5, with D possibly being TRBD1 (5 bases). The CDR3 here is CASSQQGIETQYF. CDR3 nucleotides: TGTGCCAGCAGCCAGCAGGGAATCGAGACCCAGTACTTC.